The TCR beta chain described here comes from a study of Ad26.COV2.S vaccination and SARS-CoV-2 variants. Study-wide context: Into the muscle, Ad26.COV2.S was dosed once or twice, 56 days apart. Findings and limits, study-wide: Whether participants received vaccine or placebo, their non-spike TCR breadth was similar.

On this clone itself: Its antigen is not identified.

CDR3 size: 13 residues. V dropped 7 bases and J dropped 5; count of bases not matched to a gene: 4. TCRdb's copy holds only in-frame clones and misses some; the assay was immunoSEQ multiplex PCR. This repertoire shows 350,000 to 500,000 clones, around nine tenths found once; its top ten account for approximately 4%. Noted treatment: approximately 18 received Ad26.COV2.S at low or high dose, single or two shots; about 5 received placebo; per-sample allocation not given. Repertoires come from day 63 after the first vaccine or placebo injection. The rearrangement uses TRBV12-3 or TRBV12-4 and TRBJ2-2, with TRBD2 identical over 7 bases. This TCR was sampled from a person aged 18-65 years who received the Ad26.COV2.S COVID-19 vaccine or a placebo. The sequences come from peripheral blood, collected in a trial of Ad26.COV2.S vaccine versus placebo. The CDR3 is CASTQLATGELFF. The CDR3 nucleotides are TGTGCCAGCACCCAACTAGCGACCGGGGAGCTGTTTTTT.